The 25 T cell receptor beta chains in this list originate from one sample, sequenced in a study of radiotherapy plus CTLA-4 blockade in lung cancer. Measured with immunoSEQ multiplex PCR; TCRdb has only the in-frame clones, and not every one. Among roughly 100,000 clones listed, around 80% were seen once. Sequencing used peripheral blood, obtained from a patient treated with radiotherapy plus ipilimumab. These receptors came from a human donor with non-small cell lung cancer that progressed on radiotherapy plus ipilimumab.

J is TRBJ2-7 and V is TRBV7-2; D not certain. This CDR3 has 15 amino acids. Germline values: CDR1 SGHTA, CDR2 FQGNSA. The V end was cut by 1 base, the J end by 0 bases, with 10 bases between. The DNA for the CDR3 is TGTGCCAGCAGCTTAGATCCAGCTATCTCCTACGAGCAGTACTTC. It codes for CASSLDPAISYEQYF.

This sequence joins TRBV2 and TRBJ2-7, with D hard to call. In germline, CDR1 is SNHLY, CDR2 FYNNEI. V was cut by 7 bases and J by 2 bases, with 9 bases left in between. The CDR3 sequence is 12 residues long. CDR3 in amino acids: CASNSSPYEQYF. CDR3 DNA: TGTGCCAGCAACAGTTCCCCCTACGAGCAGTACTTC.

This chain connects TRBV6-6 to TRBJ2-1; D is perhaps TRBD2 (6 bases). V was shortened by 0 bases and J by 9 bases, with 6 bases between the two germline ends. This CDR3 region has 12 residues. The V gene's germline CDR1 is MNHNY and CDR2 SVGAGI (reference sequence). The DNA for the CDR3 is TGTGCCAGCAGTTACTCGGGGGGTGAGCAGTTCTTC. It translates to CASSYSGGEQFF.

The chain carries TRBV11-3 and TRBJ2-6; D unclear. Trimming took 5 bases from V and 1 from J, leaving 12 bases between them. The CDR3 totals 16 residues. CDR1 is SGHNT, CDR2 YENEEA, per germline. The CDR3 protein is CASSQWNGSGANVLTF. The DNA for the CDR3 is TGTGCCAGCAGCCAGTGGAACGGATCTGGGGCCAACGTCCTGACTTTC.

The J gene is TRBJ1-1, the V gene TRBV5-6; possible D gene TRBD1, 5 bases. The CDR3 contains 16 residues. The germline V and J ends were trimmed by 5 bases and 3 bases, with 20 bases remaining between them. Looked up from germline, CDR1 is SGHDT and CDR2 is YYEEEE. CDR3 loop: CASRGSIRAKDTEAFF. CDR3 coding DNA: TGTGCCAGCAGGGGATCCATCAGGGCCAAGGACACTGAAGCTTTCTTT.

V usage is TRBV7-6 and J usage is TRBJ2-7, with 9 bases fitting TRBD1. Germline CDR1 reads SGHVS; CDR2 reads FNYEAQ. V lost 4 bases to trimming and J lost 4 bases; unmatched junction nucleotides: 8. The CDR3 is 15 amino acids. The CDR3 DNA is TGTGCCAGCAGCTACGGACAGGGGTTTACATACGAGCAGTACTTC. This encodes CASSYGQGFTYEQYF. Complete variable domain (other parts from reference TRBV7-6 and TRBJ2-7): GAGVSQSPRYKVTKRGQDVALRCDPISGHVSLYWYRQALGQGPEFLTYFNYEAQQDKSGLPNDRFSAERPEGSISTLTIQRTEQRDSAMYRCASSYGQGFTYEQYFGPGTRLTVT.

This sequence joins TRBV2 and TRBJ2-7, with 9 bases matching TRBD2. The CDR3 is made up of 15 amino acids. The J segment lost 2 bases and the V segment lost 1 base, leaving 3 bases of the junction unmatched. CDR1 is SNHLY and CDR2 is FYNNEI in the germline V gene. In DNA, the CDR3 is TGTGCCAGCAGTGAAGGGCTAGCGGGGACCTACGAGCAGTACTTC. As protein: CASSEGLAGTYEQYF.

This chain connects TRBV5-1 to TRBJ1-1; 10 bases are a match to TRBD1. The V segment lost 1 base and the J segment 2 bases; nucleotides outside the gene matches: 11. Per germline, CDR1 SGHRS and CDR2 YFSETQ. This CDR3 contains 18 residues. The CDR3 coding sequence is TGCGCCAGCAGCTTGTCGGTCCGTGGGACAGGGGAAAACACTGAAGCTTTCTTT. This sequence encodes CASSLSVRGTGENTEAFF.

This clone was detected once. V gene TRBV5-4 combines with J gene TRBJ2-3; a weak D match, TRBD2 (6 bases). The length of the CDR3 is 16 residues. The V and J ends lost 2 bases and 1 base respectively, with 14 bases between them. Per germline, CDR1 SGHNT and CDR2 YYREEE (reference sequence). The CDR3 is CASSFGAQRGTDTQYF. The CDR3 coding sequence is TGTGCCAGCAGCTTTGGGGCCCAGCGGGGCACAGATACGCAGTATTTT.

This chain uses TRBV28 with TRBJ2-1; 7 bases align to TRBD1. V lost 5 bases and J lost 4; bases outside the gene matches: 11. The CDR3 runs to 16 residues. CDR1 and CDR2 (germline): MDHEN, SYDVKM. This chain's CDR3 is CASSPQETGWYNEQFF. In nucleotides, the CDR3 is TGTGCCAGCAGTCCACAAGAGACAGGGTGGTACAATGAGCAGTTCTTC.

The J gene is TRBJ1-1, the V gene TRBV28; 8 nucleotides match TRBD1. Trimming at V came to 3 bases and at J to 8 bases, leaving 11 bases not matched to a gene. Germline V gene lookup returns CDR1 MDHEN and CDR2 SYDVKM. This CDR3 is built from 15 residues. In DNA, the CDR3 is TGTGCCAGCAGTTTTCTCGGACAGGGAAGAGGGGAAGCTTTCTTT. Translating it yields CASSFLGQGRGEAFF.

A remark on this clone: Different DNA sequences within this sample yield the same CDR3. J is TRBJ2-5 and V is TRBV5-1; D not resolved. The V end lost 0 bases, the J end lost 5 bases, and 5 bases lay between the germline ends. This CDR3 region has 12 residues. Per the germline V gene, CDR1 is SGHRS and CDR2 is YFSETQ. The CDR3 reads CASSLVGETQYF. The DNA of the CDR3 is TGCGCCAGCAGCTTGGTCGGGGAGACCCAGTACTTC. Variable domain in full (rest from reference TRBV5-1 and TRBJ2-5): KAGVTQTPRYLIKTRGQQVTLSCSPISGHRSVSWYQQTPGQGLQFLFEYFSETQRNKGNFPGRFSGRQFSNSRSEMNVSTLELGDSALYLCASSLVGETQYFGPGTRLLVL.

In this sample, this clone turned up a few times. The CDR3 spells CATTDLAGGTGELFF. CDR3 nucleotides: TGTGCCACCACCGACCTAGCGGGAGGGACCGGGGAGCTGTTTTTT. This sequence joins TRBV7-3 and TRBJ2-2, with 12 bases that match TRBD2. The CDR3 is 15 residues long. The germline V gene encodes CDR1 SGHTA and CDR2 FQGTGA. V was pared by 10 bases and J by 5 bases, with 8 bases of the junction left unmatched.

A single count supports this clone. The chain couples TRBV2 to TRBJ1-2; D is possibly TRBD1 (6 bases). From germline, CDR1 is SNHLY and CDR2 FYNNEI. Trimming shortened V by 8 bases and J by 4 bases, and 17 bases separated the two germline ends. The length of the CDR3 is 14 residues. This CDR3 is CASGGGGLGYGYTF. CDR3 DNA: TGTGCCAGCGGAGGGGGGGGCTTGGGCTATGGCTACACCTTC.

The chain is built from TRBV7-8 and TRBJ2-7; 7 bases agree with TRBD2. Germline CDR1 reads SGHVS; CDR2 reads FQNEAQ. The V and J ends lost 4 bases and 0 bases, in that order; junction bases with no gene match: 12. The CDR3 sequence is 17 residues long. CDR3: CASSSPFVERDSYEQYF. In DNA, the CDR3 is TGTGCCAGCAGCTCCCCATTCGTCGAGCGGGACTCCTACGAGCAGTACTTC.

The gene calls are TRBV30 and TRBJ1-1; D is possibly TRBD1 (5 bases). In germline, CDR1 is GTSNPN, CDR2 SVGIG (reference sequence). V dropped 5 bases and J dropped 0 bases, with 7 bases sitting between them. CDR3 size: 12 residues. The CDR3 DNA reads TGTGCCTGGGGACACCTGAACACTGAAGCTTTCTTT. It codes for CAWGHLNTEAFF.

This clone was observed a single time. The chain couples TRBV6-1 to TRBJ2-6; D remains unclear. Germline CDR1 is MNHNS and CDR2 is SASEGT. The CDR3 length is 16 residues. V lost 0 bases, J lost 1 base, and 7 bases lay in between. CDR3 residues: CASSEATASGANVLTF. The CDR3, as DNA: TGTGCCAGCAGTGAAGCTACAGCTTCTGGGGCCAACGTCCTGACTTTC.

This chain links TRBV9 with TRBJ2-3, with D hard to call. This CDR3 contains 15 residues. Germline V gene lookup returns CDR1 SGDLS and CDR2 YYNGEE. V was shortened by 2 bases and J by 1 base, with 11 bases between the two germline ends. This CDR3 is CASSVGSPGTDTQYF. The CDR3, as DNA: TGTGCCAGCAGCGTCGGCTCACCAGGCACAGATACGCAGTATTTT.

The chain combines TRBV5-1 with TRBJ1-2; D is uncertain. CDR1 SGHRS and CDR2 YFSETQ come from the germline V gene. CDR3 length equals 14 residues. The ends were cut back, 0 bases at V and 6 bases at J, with 12 bases in the middle. The DNA of the CDR3 is TGCGCCAGCAGCTTGGCCCAGGTCGGGGATGGCTACACCTTC. Translating it yields CASSLAQVGDGYTF.

This clone is a singleton in its sample. V usage is TRBV28 and J usage is TRBJ1-3; TRBD1 matches 9 bases. Germline values: CDR1 MDHEN, CDR2 SYDVKM. Unmatched junction bases numbered 8, after V lost 3 bases and J lost 2 bases. The CDR3 runs to 17 residues. CDR3 in amino acids: CASSFLGQGLTGNTIYF. For the CDR3, the DNA is TGTGCCAGCAGTTTTCTTGGACAGGGGTTGACTGGAAACACCATATATTTT.

This chain joins TRBV11-2 and TRBJ2-2; D remains unclear. V shed 1 base and J shed 7 bases, with 4 bases lying between them. This CDR3 region has 12 residues. Germline values: CDR1 SGHAT, CDR2 FQNNGV. This CDR3 is CASSLAFGELFF. For the CDR3, the DNA is TGTGCCAGCAGCTTAGCCTTCGGGGAGCTGTTTTTT. Complete variable domain (other parts from reference TRBV11-2 and TRBJ2-2): EAGVAQSPRYKIIEKRQSVAFWCNPISGHATLYWYQQILGQGPKLLIQFQNNGVVDDSQLPKDRFSAERLKGVDSTLKIQPAKLEDSAVYLCASSLAFGELFFGEGSRLTVL.

This clone was found many times. The chain couples TRBV27 to TRBJ2-2; D is ambiguous. CDR1 is MNHEY, CDR2 SMNVEV, per germline (reference sequence). This CDR3 region has 14 residues. Trimming cost V 2 bases and J 2 bases, with 6 bases left between them. CDR3 region: CASSLVGNTGELFF. The CDR3 DNA reads TGTGCCAGCAGTTTAGTGGGAAACACCGGGGAGCTGTTTTTT.

V is TRBV6-5 and J is TRBJ2-1; weak D call: TRBD2 (5 bases). This CDR3 is 14 amino acids long. V was trimmed by 4 bases and J by 9 bases, leaving 16 bases between them. Germline V gives CDR1 MNHEY, CDR2 SVGAGI. The CDR3 bases are TGTGCCAGCAGTTCCTTTTTACCGGGGAGTGAGCAGTTCTTC. Protein sequence: CASSSFLPGSEQFF.

This chain links TRBV7-2 with TRBJ2-1; the match to TRBD1 covers 8 bases. CDR1 is SGHTA and CDR2 is FQGNSA in the germline V gene. The CDR3 totals 15 residues. After removal of 2 bases from V and 5 bases from J, the junction contained 5 bases not matched to a gene. CDR3 sequence: CASSLFQGANNEQFF. The DNA for the CDR3 is TGTGCCAGCAGCTTATTCCAGGGGGCAAACAATGAGCAGTTCTTC.

The genes are TRBV5-1 and TRBJ2-7, with D maybe TRBD1 (5 bases). The germline CDR1 and CDR2 sequences are SGHRS and YFSETQ. V was shortened by 2 bases and J by 4 bases, with 16 bases between the two germline ends. The CDR3 spans 15 residues. CDR3 sequence reads: CASSLWAGLLYEQYF. Written as DNA, the CDR3 is TGCGCCAGCAGCTTATGGGCAGGGCTCTTGTACGAGCAGTACTTC.